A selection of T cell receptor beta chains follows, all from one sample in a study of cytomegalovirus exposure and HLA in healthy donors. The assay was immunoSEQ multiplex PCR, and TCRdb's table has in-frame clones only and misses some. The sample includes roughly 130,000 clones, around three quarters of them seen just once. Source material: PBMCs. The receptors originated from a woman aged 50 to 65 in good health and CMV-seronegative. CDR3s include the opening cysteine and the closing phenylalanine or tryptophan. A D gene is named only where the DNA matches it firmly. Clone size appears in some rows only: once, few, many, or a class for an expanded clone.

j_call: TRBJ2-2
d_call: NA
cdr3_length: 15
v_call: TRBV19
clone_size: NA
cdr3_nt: TGTGCCAGTAGTATCTTACACGCGAACACCGGGGAGCTGTTTTTT
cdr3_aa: CASSILHANTGELFF

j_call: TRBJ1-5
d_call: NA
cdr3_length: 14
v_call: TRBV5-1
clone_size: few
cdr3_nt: TGCGCCAGCAGCTTGACAGGGATCAATCAGCCCCAGCATTTT
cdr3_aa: CASSLTGINQPQHF

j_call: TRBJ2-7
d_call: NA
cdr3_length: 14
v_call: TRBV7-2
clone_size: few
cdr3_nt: TGTGCCAGCAGCTTAGGGACTAACTCCTACGAGCAGTACTTC
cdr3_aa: CASSLGTNSYEQYF

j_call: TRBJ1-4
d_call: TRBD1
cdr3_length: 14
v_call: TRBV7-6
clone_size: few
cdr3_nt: TGTGCCAGCAGCTCAGGGGGCTCTCACGAAAAACTGTTTTTT
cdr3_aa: CASSSGGSHEKLFF

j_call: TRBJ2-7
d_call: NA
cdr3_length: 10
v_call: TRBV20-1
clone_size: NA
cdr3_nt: TGCAGTGCTATTGTAGGGGCAACGTACTTC
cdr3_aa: CSAIVGATYF

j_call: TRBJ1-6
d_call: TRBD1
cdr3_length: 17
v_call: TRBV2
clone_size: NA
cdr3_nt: TGTGCCAGCAGTTACGGACAGGCGAGCTCCTATAATTCACCCCTCCACTTT
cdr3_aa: CASSYGQASSYNSPLHF

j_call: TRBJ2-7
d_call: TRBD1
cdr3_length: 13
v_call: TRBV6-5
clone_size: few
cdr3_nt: TGTGCCACCGTGACAGGGGACTCCTACGAGCAGTACTTC
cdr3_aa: CATVTGDSYEQYF

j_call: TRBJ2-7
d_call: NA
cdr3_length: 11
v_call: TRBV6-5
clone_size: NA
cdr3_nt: TGTGCCAGCACCCACGGAGGCGAGCAGTACTTC
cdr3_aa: CASTHGGEQYF

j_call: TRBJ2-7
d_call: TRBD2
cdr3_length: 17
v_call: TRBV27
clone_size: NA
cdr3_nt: TGTGCCAGCAGTCTAAGGACTAGCGGGGTCTTAGGGAACGAGCAGTACTTC
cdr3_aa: CASSLRTSGVLGNEQYF

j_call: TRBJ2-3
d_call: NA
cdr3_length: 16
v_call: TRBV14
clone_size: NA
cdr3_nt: TGTGCCAGCAGCCAATTGGAGATATTGATCACAGATACGCAGTATTTT
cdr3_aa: CASSQLEILITDTQYF